This T cell receptor (beta chain) emerged from a study of blood T cell repertoires in COVID-19. Study-level information: COVID-19 samples from acute and convalescent phases originated in the United States, Italy and Spain. The cDNA or gDNA used as material had been derived from T cells, B-cell-depleted T cells, or PBMCs.

Per germline, CDR1 MGHDK and CDR2 SYGVNS. V was cut by 2 bases and J by 3 bases, with 11 bases left in between. This CDR3 region has 14 residues. Original data processing: It was from reference gene primer amplification that nucleated cell counts were estimated. TCRdb's copy holds only in-frame clones and misses some; the assay was immunoSEQ multiplex PCR. V, J and clone size are those of that table, while D and trimming were read from the DNA. The sample shows fewer than 250,000 clones, 90% of them seen only once. J is TRBJ2-7 and V is TRBV25-1; unclear D gene. The receptor was isolated from a man in his thirties or forties who had been exposed to COVID-19. The sequencing sample was made of PBMCs or T cells enriched from blood (not recorded which). CDR3 bases: TGTGCCAGCAGTGAAAACAGAGCACTCTACGAGCAGTACTTC. This gives the protein CASSENRALYEQYF.